Listed here are 17 T cell receptor beta chains from one sample, sequenced in a study of low-dose radiotherapy and immunotherapy resistance in tumors. Alpha and beta chains were covered, as first-strand cDNA relied on TRAV- and TRBV-specific primers. A constant-region primer paired with the V-primer adapter amplified TCRs over approximately 20 PCR cycles. MiXCR was run by TCRdb on the reads, yielding one entry per CDR3 protein. The sample shows 30,000 or so distinct CDR3 sequences, roughly 49% of them seen only once. Sample time point: after trial treatment. Stated treatment: LDRT plus nivolumab, ipilimumab, low-dose cyclophosphamide and aspirin (RACIN trial). Specimen: PBMCs, collected after low-dose radiotherapy plus immunotherapy. The receptors derive from a male donor with gallbladder cancer.

As concerns this clonotype: One base separates it from a far larger clone, so it is likely a read error. The chain employs TRBV6-4 and TRBJ2-7, with D perhaps TRBD2 (6 bases). The DNA end is more similar to TRBJ2-1, so the J call may be wrong. The CDR3 consists of 14 residues. From germline, CDR1 is MRHNA and CDR2 SNTAGT. The CDR3 DNA follows: TGTGCCTGCAGTGAGACTAGCTCCTACAATGAGCAGTTCTTC. It translates to CACSETSSYNEQFF.

On this clonotype: A far larger clone is only one base removed, so a read error is likely. V usage is TRBV7-9 and J usage is TRBJ2-1, with 9 bases fitting TRBD1. The CDR3 totals 15 residues. In germline, CDR1 is SEHNR, CDR2 FQNEAQ (reference sequence). Trimming took 5 bases from V and 10 from J; bases not matched to a gene: 12. CDR3 sequence (DNA): TGTGCCAGCAGCCCCTGGGGGGACAGGGACTACGAGCAGTTCTTC. It yields the protein CASSPWGDRDYEQFF.

The sample holds many counts of this clonotype. V gene TRBV5-1 combines with J gene TRBJ2-7, with D possibly matching TRBD1 (6 bases). V dropped 5 bases and J dropped 2 bases, with 17 bases sitting between them. CDR3 length equals 15 residues. The V gene's germline CDR1 is SGHRS and CDR2 YFSETQ. This CDR3 is CASSPTGHATYEQYF. The CDR3 coding sequence is TGCGCCAGCAGTCCCACAGGGCACGCTACCTACGAGCAGTACTTC. The entire variable domain, with the rest obtained from reference TRBV5-1 and TRBJ2-7, is as follows: KAGVTQTPRYLIKTRGQQVTLSCSPISGHRSVSWYQQTPGQGLQFLFEYFSETQRNKGNFPGRFSGRQFSNSRSEMNVSTLELGDSALYLCASSPTGHATYEQYFGPGTRLTVT.

In regard to this clonotype: No conserved phenylalanine or tryptophan ends this CDR3, so it is likely a read error. V is TRBV18 and J is TRBJ1-5, with 9 nucleotides matching TRBD1. The CDR3 runs to 15 residues. Germline loops: CDR1 KGHSH, CDR2 LQKENI. V gave up 3 bases and J gave up 1 base; unmatched junction bases: 1. The CDR3 sequence: CASSPGTGSNQPQHS. The CDR3 DNA is TGTGCCAGCTCACCCGGGACAGGGAGCAATCAGCCCCAGCATTCT.

This clonotype has a handful of counts. The genes are TRBV3-1 and TRBJ1-1; a possible D gene is TRBD1 (6 bases). Germline V gene sequence: CDR1 LGHDT, CDR2 YNNKEL (reference sequence). The CDR3 is 14 residues long. The V end lost 4 bases, the J end lost 2 bases, and 11 bases lay between the germline ends. For the CDR3, the DNA is TGTGCCAGCAGCCGAAACAGGGTTAACACTGAAGCTTTCTTT. Translation gives CASSRNRVNTEAFF.

The chain links TRBV7-2 to TRBJ2-7; 9 bases fit TRBD2. The CDR3 extends over 19 amino acids. Germline loops: CDR1 SGHTA, CDR2 FQGNSA. V trimming: 3 bases; J trimming: 0 bases; junction bases outside the gene matches: 15. This chain's CDR3 is CASSLRGISGGPSSYEQYF. CDR3 bases: TGTGCCAGCAGCTTGAGGGGTATTAGCGGGGGACCTAGCTCCTACGAGCAGTACTTC.

V usage is TRBV4-2 and J usage is TRBJ1-2; D is perhaps TRBD1 (6 bases). V lost 4 bases and J lost 3, with 15 bases in between. CDR3 size: 15 residues. Germline V gene lookup returns CDR1 LGHNA and CDR2 YNFKEQ. CDR3 DNA: TGTGCCAGCAGCCGCCTAGAACAGGGCGACTATGGCTACACCTTC. This codes for CASSRLEQGDYGYTF.

This clonotype turned up a few times. At one boundary the junction diverges from the germline segment, which might be a read error. The chain joins TRBV5-3 to TRBJ2-2; possibly TRBD1 for D (5 bases). TRBV5-3 is an open reading frame whose function is uncertain. The CDR3 is made up of 14 amino acids. The DNA for the CDR3 is TGTGCCAGCAGCTTGGCAGGGTACACCGGGGAGCTGTTTTTT. It encodes CASSLAGYTGELFF.

This clonotype ranks as medium-sized. The rearrangement joins TRBV28 to TRBJ2-5, with TRBD2 matching 11 bases. The V segment lost 6 bases and the J segment 5 bases; nucleotides outside the gene matches: 8. The CDR3 runs 15 residues. From germline, CDR1 is MDHEN and CDR2 SYDVKM. CDR3 bases: TGTGCCAGCAGGCTTCGACTAGCGGGAAGCGAGACCCAGTACTTC. It translates to CASRLRLAGSETQYF.

J is TRBJ2-2 and V is TRBV6-2 or TRBV6-3; 8 nucleotides align to TRBD1. The CDR3 spans 16 residues. Germline-derived CDR1 and CDR2 are MNHEY and SVGEGT. The V segment lost 2 bases and the J segment 0 bases; nucleotides outside the gene matches: 2. The CDR3 DNA is TGTGCCAGCAGTTACGGACAGGGCGCGAACACCGGGGAGCTGTTTTTT. This sequence encodes CASSYGQGANTGELFF.

The J gene is TRBJ2-7, the V gene TRBV6-1; unclear D gene. This CDR3 contains 13 residues. The V gene lost 5 bases and the J gene lost 2 bases, with 10 bases spanning the gap. Germline V gives CDR1 MNHNS, CDR2 SASEGT. The chain's CDR3 is CASSRSTAYEQYF. The CDR3 bases are TGTGCCAGCAGTCGTTCCACGGCCTACGAGCAGTACTTC.

At least ten counts were recorded for this clonotype. The chain combines TRBV14 with TRBJ2-1; a possible D gene is TRBD2 (6 bases). CDR1 and CDR2 from the germline V gene are SGHDN and FVKESK. Trimming left V 1 base short and J 7 bases short, with 20 bases between. This CDR3 contains 17 residues. The CDR3 DNA reads TGTGCCAGCAGCCAAGGGTTAGGCGGGATGGTCCTAAATGAGCAGTTCTTC. This translates into CASSQGLGGMVLNEQFF.

By share, this clonotype counts as medium-sized. This chain links TRBV5-5 with TRBJ2-5; D remains ambiguous. This CDR3 has 14 residues. Looked up from germline, CDR1 is SGHKS and CDR2 is YYEKEE (reference sequence). Trimming shortened V by 0 bases and J by 2 bases, and 8 bases separated the two germline ends. The CDR3 DNA follows: TGTGCCAGCAGCTTGGGTTTTTTACAAGAGACCCAGTACTTC. This sequence encodes CASSLGFLQETQYF.

This clonotype was counted only a few times. The DNA is left out, because the CDR3 cannot be placed on it with certainty; the CDR3 is given as TCRdb lists it. This chain links TRBV5-4 with TRBJ2-2; the DNA was not used to check the table's D call, TRBD1. Germline CDR1 reads SGHNT; CDR2 reads YYREEE (reference sequence). The CDR3 comprises 17 residues, both ends counted. The CDR3 sequence is CASSSPGVPSTGELFFF.

The chain couples TRBV5-1 to TRBJ2-6; D gene uncertain. This CDR3 comprises 17 residues. The V gene's germline CDR1 is SGHRS and CDR2 YFSETQ. The germline V and J ends were trimmed by 5 bases and 0 bases, with 15 bases remaining between them. This CDR3 is CASRPPGSSSGANVLTF. The DNA for the CDR3 is TGCGCCAGCAGGCCCCCTGGGTCGTCCTCTGGGGCCAACGTCCTGACTTTC.

The rearrangement joins TRBV2 to TRBJ2-5; D may match TRBD1 or TRBD2 (5 bases each). There are 15 residues in the CDR3. The germline V and J ends were trimmed by 3 bases and 4 bases, with 15 bases remaining between them. Germline CDR1 is SNHLY and CDR2 is FYNNEI. CDR3 DNA: TGTGCCAGCAGTGACGTTGGGGGTAAAAGAGAGACCCAGTACTTC. As protein: CASSDVGGKRETQYF.

Of note for this clonotype: The likely explanation is a read error, given a far larger clone one base away. The chain carries TRBV3-1 and TRBJ2-7; TRBD1 matches 8 bases. V shed 2 bases, J shed 7 bases, and the junction held 13 bases outside the gene matches. Germline V gene lookup returns CDR1 LGHDT and CDR2 YNNKEL (reference sequence). The length of the CDR3 is 16 residues. This CDR3 reads CASSQKWGQEFYEQYF. Here the CDR3 DNA reads TGTGCCAGCAGCCAAAAATGGGGACAGGAGTTCTATGAGCAGTACTTC.